The T cell receptor beta chain under discussion was sequenced for a study of blood T cell repertoires in COVID-19. The germline V gene encodes CDR1 SGHRS and CDR2 YFSETQ. CDR3 length equals 19 residues. The V and J ends lost 3 bases and 4 bases, in that order; junction bases with no gene match: 14. Assay: immunoSEQ multiplex PCR; the TCRdb copy retains only in-frame clones and omits some. In the table there are about 24,000 clones, around 86% of which are singletons. The clonotype comes from a man in his fifties with active COVID-19. This sequence joins TRBV5-1 and TRBJ2-1; 12 bases agree with TRBD1. Input material: peripheral blood. CDR3 in amino acids: CASSSRGQGAFLAYNEQFF. The CDR3, as DNA: TGCGCCAGCAGCTCGCGGGGACAGGGGGCATTTCTAGCTTACAATGAGCAGTTCTTC.